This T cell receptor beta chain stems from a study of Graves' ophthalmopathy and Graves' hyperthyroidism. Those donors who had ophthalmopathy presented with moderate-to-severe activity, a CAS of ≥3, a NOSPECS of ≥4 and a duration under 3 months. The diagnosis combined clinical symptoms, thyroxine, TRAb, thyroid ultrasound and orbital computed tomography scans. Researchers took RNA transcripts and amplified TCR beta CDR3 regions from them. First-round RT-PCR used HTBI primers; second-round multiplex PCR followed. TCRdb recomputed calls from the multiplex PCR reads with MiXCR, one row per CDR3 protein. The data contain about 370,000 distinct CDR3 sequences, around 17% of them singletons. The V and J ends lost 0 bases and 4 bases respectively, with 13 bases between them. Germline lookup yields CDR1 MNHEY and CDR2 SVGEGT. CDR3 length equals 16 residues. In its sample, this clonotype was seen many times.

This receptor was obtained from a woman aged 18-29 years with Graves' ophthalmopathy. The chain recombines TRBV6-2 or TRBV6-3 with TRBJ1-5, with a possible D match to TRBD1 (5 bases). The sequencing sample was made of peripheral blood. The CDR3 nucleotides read TGTGCCAGCAGTTACTCCCGTACAGGATCGAATCAGCCCCAGCATTTT. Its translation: CASSYSRTGSNQPQHF.